Below, 21 T cell receptor beta chains from the same sample are listed, as sequenced in a study of control samples from healthy donors and cancer patients (dated by TCRdb to the early 2020s). The library was prepared using the immunoSEQ multiplex PCR assay. In TCRdb, the immuneACCESS table is reduced to in-frame sequences with V and J assigned. These tables do not hold every clone; where another copy was compared, an unresolved V gene accounts for under half, and the others remain unexplained. The sample contains 170,000 or so clones, around 93% of them found a single time. 1.4% to 1.5% of the sample lies in the top ten. Sample: blood. The source of these receptors is a man in his late teens or twenties in good health.

CDR3 sequence (DNA): TGTGCCAGCAGAGGGGACAGGGAAAATGGACAGCCCCAGCATTTT. Translating it yields CASRGDRENGQPQHF. The V and J genes are TRBV6-5 and TRBJ1-5; 9 bases match TRBD1. This CDR3 spans 15 amino acids. Germline lookup yields CDR1 MNHEY and CDR2 SVGAGI. V shed 6 bases, J shed 7 bases, and the junction held 10 bases outside the gene matches.

The chain couples TRBV24-1 to TRBJ2-1; possible D gene TRBD2, 7 bases. The germline V gene encodes CDR1 KGHDR and CDR2 SFDVKD. The CDR3 has 15 amino acids. V gave up 1 base and J gave up 5 bases, with 11 bases separating them. CDR3 DNA: TGTGCCACCAGTGATTTAGGCGGGGGCCACAATGAGCAGTTCTTC. Encoded protein: CATSDLGGGHNEQFF.

V and J are TRBV10-2 and TRBJ1-2, with D perhaps matching TRBD1 (5 bases). The CDR3 sequence is 13 residues long. The germline V and J ends were trimmed by 6 bases and 3 bases, with 11 bases remaining between them. Germline V CDR1 and CDR2: WSHSY, SAAADI. CDR3 in DNA: TGCGCCAGCAGCCCGGGACGGGACTATGGCTACACCTTC. As protein: CASSPGRDYGYTF.

In nucleotides, the CDR3 is TGTGCCAGCAGCTTAGGACAGGATCAGCCCCAGCATTTT. Translation: CASSLGQDQPQHF. The chain employs TRBV7-3 and TRBJ1-5, with 7 bases matching TRBD1. The CDR3 sequence is 13 residues long. The germline V gene encodes CDR1 SGHTA and CDR2 FQGTGA. V was clipped by 2 bases and J by 5 bases; unmatched bases: 0.

The CDR3: CASSPELGETQYF. The CDR3 DNA follows: TGCGCCAGCAGCCCCGAGCTAGGGGAGACCCAGTACTTC. The chain carries TRBV5-1 and TRBJ2-5, with D hard to call. Between the trimmed V and J ends, which lost 4 bases and 5 bases, there was a span of 12 bases. The length of the CDR3 is 13 residues. Germline lookup yields CDR1 SGHRS and CDR2 YFSETQ.

The V call is TRBV2, the J call TRBJ2-1; D not resolved. The germline gives CDR1 SNHLY, CDR2 FYNNEI. The V and J ends lost 1 base and 10 bases respectively, with 20 bases between them. This CDR3 spans 16 amino acids. The CDR3 protein is CASSEGGARLAGEQFF. The CDR3 DNA follows: TGTGCCAGCAGTGAAGGAGGTGCACGGTTGGCTGGGGAGCAGTTCTTC.

This chain links TRBV24-1 with TRBJ2-2, with no clear D. There are 13 residues in the CDR3. Germline V gene sequence: CDR1 KGHDR, CDR2 SFDVKD. Trimming left V 7 bases short and J 4 bases short, with 9 bases between. This CDR3 reads CATRQSSTGELFF. The DNA of the CDR3 is TGTGCCACCAGACAGTCGAGCACCGGGGAGCTGTTTTTT.

The chain uses TRBV21-1 and TRBJ2-3; TRBD2, the table's D call, was not compared with the DNA. TRBV21-1 is an annotated pseudogene. The CDR3 loop spans 17 amino acids. In nucleotides, the CDR3 is TGTGCCAGCAAGGGACGGTTAGGAGGGGGGGCTGTAGATACGCAGTATTTT. It encodes CASKGRLGGGAVDTQYF.

The chain joins TRBV5-4 to TRBJ2-3, with no clear D. CDR3 length: 14 amino acids. CDR1 and CDR2 (germline): SGHNT, YYREEE (reference sequence). V was cut by 2 bases and J by 2 bases, with 9 bases left in between. The CDR3, as DNA: TGTGCCAGCAGCTTCCCAGGAAACACAGATACGCAGTATTTT. Its protein product is CASSFPGNTDTQYF.

CDR3 sequence: CASSLVGGRNTIYF. The CDR3 DNA reads TGCGCCAGCAGCTTGGTAGGGGGGCGAAACACCATATATTTT. The J gene is TRBJ1-3, the V gene TRBV5-1, with D maybe TRBD1 (6 bases). Germline CDR1 reads SGHRS; CDR2 reads YFSETQ. This CDR3 has 14 residues. Trimming took off 0 bases at V and 5 bases at J, with 9 bases between the two ends.

This chain joins TRBV27 and TRBJ1-3; D is ambiguous. From germline, CDR1 is MNHEY and CDR2 SMNVEV (reference sequence). This CDR3 has 14 residues. The V and J ends lost 5 bases and 4 bases respectively, with 12 bases between them. The DNA of the CDR3 is TGTGCCAGCAGTAAAAATCCCCCCGGAAACACCATATATTTT. Translating it yields CASSKNPPGNTIYF.

In its sample, this clone was seen once. The chain joins TRBV7-6 to TRBJ2-2; no firm D call. Trimming removed 3 bases at V and 1 base at J, with 9 bases between. CDR3 length equals 15 residues. Germline loops: CDR1 SGHVS, CDR2 FNYEAQ. The CDR3 bases are TGTGCCAGCAGCTTTACAATAGGGAACACCGGGGAGCTGTTTTTT. This sequence encodes CASSFTIGNTGELFF.

This sequence joins TRBV30 and TRBJ2-3; TRBD1 is a possible D gene (6 bases). The V end lost 5 bases, the J end lost 0 bases, and 18 bases lay between the germline ends. From germline, CDR1 is GTSNPN and CDR2 SVGIG (reference sequence). CDR3 size: 16 residues. CDR3 DNA sequence: TGTGCCTGGGGGGGCCCGGCCCGGACTAGCACAGATACGCAGTATTTT. Translating gives CAWGGPARTSTDTQYF.

The table lists this clone with a few counts. The chain is built from TRBV2 and TRBJ2-2; D is tentatively TRBD1 or TRBD2 (5 bases each). CDR3 length equals 16 residues. V lost 6 bases to trimming and J lost 2 bases, with 16 bases between them. Germline CDR1 and CDR2: SNHLY and FYNNEI. The CDR3 DNA follows: TGTGCCAGCAGCCCAACGAGGGGCCCTAACACCGGGGAGCTGTTTTTT. Translated, it gives CASSPTRGPNTGELFF.

The rearrangement links TRBV3-1 (or the pseudogene TRBV3-2) to TRBJ1-3, with D perhaps matching TRBD1 (5 bases). V lost 3 bases to trimming and J lost 1 base, with 7 bases between them. CDR3 size: 14 residues. Germline V CDR1 and CDR2: LGHDT, YNNKEL (reference sequence). The CDR3 spells CASSQSGSGNTIYF. DNA for the CDR3: TGTGCCAGCAGCCAGTCAGGGTCTGGAAACACCATATATTTT.

V and J are TRBV5-4 and TRBJ2-3; TRBD2 is a possible D gene (6 bases). Trimming left V 2 bases short and J 1 base short, with 11 bases between. Germline loops: CDR1 SGHNT, CDR2 YYREEE (reference sequence). The CDR3 is 15 amino acids. The CDR3 loop is CASSLLSSGTDTQYF. The CDR3 nucleotides are TGTGCCAGCAGCTTACTTTCTAGCGGCACAGATACGCAGTATTTT.

The chain carries TRBV6-1 and TRBJ2-7; D gene ambiguous. Between the trimmed V and J ends, which lost 0 bases and 3 bases, there was a span of 3 bases. Germline V gives CDR1 MNHNS, CDR2 SASEGT. CDR3 length equals 12 residues. This CDR3 reads CASSEAVYEQYF. In nucleotides, the CDR3 is TGTGCCAGCAGTGAAGCCGTCTACGAGCAGTACTTC.

This clone was seen just once. At one of its ends the junction is not consistent with the germline gene, which may arise from a read error. This specimen includes other DNA sequences encoding the same CDR3. The V call is TRBV30, the J call TRBJ2-2; the D gene could be TRBD1 or TRBD2 (5 bases each). The germline V gene encodes CDR1 GTSNPN and CDR2 SVGIG (reference sequence). The CDR3 runs 17 residues. CDR3 bases: TGTGCCTGGAGTGTAGGGAAGGGACCAAGAATAACCGGGGAGCTATTTTTT. Translation gives CAWSVGKGPRITGELFF.

The table lists this clone with a count of one. V gene TRBV18 combines with J gene TRBJ2-7; D gene ambiguous. Trimming removed 3 bases from V and 0 bases from J, with 9 bases in between. Germline V gene data show CDR1 as KGHSH and CDR2 as LQKENI. The CDR3 is 14 residues long. The chain's CDR3 is CASSPGSSSYEQYF. CDR3 in DNA: TGTGCCAGCTCACCGGGATCGAGCTCCTACGAGCAGTACTTC. Together with reference TRBV18 and TRBJ2-7, the CDR3 gives the full variable domain: NAGVMQNPRHLVRRRGQEARLRCSPMKGHSHVYWYRQLPEEGLKFMVYLQKENIIDESGMPKERFSAEFPKEGPSILRIQQVVRGDSAAYFCASSPGSSSYEQYFGPGTRLTVT.

The rearrangement uses TRBV2 and TRBJ2-7, with TRBD1 matching over 7 bases. Germline assignment: CDR1 SNHLY and CDR2 FYNNEI. J lost 2 bases, V lost 6 bases, and 10 bases had no gene match. The CDR3 sequence is 15 residues long. The CDR3: CASRGIRDSPYEQYF. DNA of the CDR3: TGTGCCAGCAGGGGTATAAGGGACAGTCCCTACGAGCAGTACTTC. The whole variable domain, filled in from reference TRBV2 and TRBJ2-7, reads EPEVTQTPSHQVTQMGQEVILRCVPISNHLYFYWYRQILGQKVEFLVSFYNNEISEKSEIFDDQFSVERPDGSNFTLKIRSTKLEDSAMYFCASRGIRDSPYEQYFGPGTRLTVT.

This clone was picked up a small number of times. The gene calls are TRBV7-9 and TRBJ1-6; maybe TRBD1 (5 bases). CDR1 and CDR2 (germline): SEHNR, FQNEAQ (reference sequence). Trimming took off 2 bases at V and 14 bases at J, with 13 bases between the two ends. The CDR3 runs to 13 residues. CDR3 nucleotides: TGTGCCAGCAGCTTATACGGGGAAGGGGCCCTCCACTTT. Translated, it gives CASSLYGEGALHF.